Below, one T cell receptor (beta chain) is given with its context. The assay was immunoSEQ multiplex PCR, and TCRdb's table has in-frame clones only and misses some. The sample yields around 120,000 clones, approximately 94% seen once. Looked up from germline, CDR1 is SGDLS and CDR2 is YYNGEE. The V end was cut by 1 base, the J end by 6 bases, with 7 bases between. The CDR3 loop spans 13 amino acids. These data are taken from a study of control samples from healthy donors and cancer patients. The chain recombines TRBV9 with TRBJ2-2; the D is unclear. Sequences were obtained from blood. This TCR derives from a man aged 25 to 40 in good health. The CDR3 DNA sequence: TGTGCCAGCAGCGTAAGTGGTGCCGGGGAGCTGTTTTTT. Its protein is CASSVSGAGELFF.